The table lists the clone carrying this T cell receptor beta chain with a count of one. The CDR3 is 15 residues long. V was cut by 5 bases and J by 5 bases, with 13 bases left in between. Germline-derived CDR1 and CDR2 are SNHLY and FYNNEI. Data came from immunoSEQ multiplex PCR; TCRdb stores just in-frame clones and leaves some out. The sample lists fewer than 150,000 clones; roughly 90% were seen once. These data come from a study of control samples from healthy donors and cancer patients. The chain employs TRBV2 and TRBJ1-6, with D possibly matching TRBD1 (5 bases). The sequence derives from a man in his late teens or twenties in good health. Sequencing was carried out using blood. CDR3 protein: CASSPGTVNNSPLHF. CDR3 DNA sequence: TGTGCCAGCAGTCCCGGGACGGTCAATAATTCACCCCTCCACTTT.